Shown below are 29 T cell receptor beta chains from a single sample sequenced in a study of blood T cell repertoires in COVID-19. Sequencing was performed with immunoSEQ multiplex PCR; in TCRdb, only in-frame clones are kept and a portion is missing. Among 200,000 to 250,000 clones listed, 85% to 90% were seen once. The specimen was PBMCs or T cells enriched from blood (not recorded which). The receptor set was obtained from a woman aged 18-29 years in a cohort exposed to, infected with or recovered from COVID-19 (not recorded which).

This chain joins TRBV11-2 and TRBJ2-7, with a tentative D call TRBD1 (6 bases). The CDR3 consists of 15 residues. The ends were cut back, 2 bases at V and 5 bases at J, with 16 bases in the middle. Germline-derived CDR1 and CDR2 are SGHAT and FQNNGV. The CDR3 DNA reads as TGTGCCAGCAGCTTATCGACAGGATTAAGTCACGAGCAGTACTTC. Its translation is CASSLSTGLSHEQYF. Supplemented by reference TRBV11-2 and TRBJ2-7, the full variable domain reads EAGVAQSPRYKIIEKRQSVAFWCNPISGHATLYWYQQILGQGPKLLIQFQNNGVVDDSQLPKDRFSAERLKGVDSTLKIQPAKLEDSAVYLCASSLSTGLSHEQYFGPGTRLTVT.

The chain recombines TRBV28 with TRBJ1-6; TRBD1 aligns across 7 bases. The germline V gene has CDR1 MDHEN and CDR2 SYDVKM. The CDR3 has 14 residues. Germline trimming cut 7 bases from V and 4 bases from J; bases unmatched to any gene: 4. CDR3: CASTQGEYNSPLHF. The CDR3 nucleotides read TGTGCCAGCACCCAGGGGGAGTATAATTCACCCCTCCACTTT.

The gene calls are TRBV2 and TRBJ2-3, with D perhaps TRBD1 (5 bases). Germline V gene lookup returns CDR1 SNHLY and CDR2 FYNNEI. The CDR3 has 13 residues. V was shortened by 0 bases and J by 6 bases, with 7 bases between the two germline ends. The CDR3 DNA is TGTGCCAGCAGTGAAGCCCCAGGGGATACGCAGTATTTT. It specifies CASSEAPGDTQYF.

The V gene is TRBV9, the J gene TRBJ2-7; TRBD1 matches 10 bases. V lost 0 bases, J lost 6 bases, and 3 bases stayed unmatched. Germline CDR1 is SGDLS and CDR2 is YYNGEE. This CDR3 is built from 14 residues. CDR3 loop: CASSVGGQGTEQYF. The CDR3 region has the DNA TGTGCCAGCAGCGTAGGGGGACAGGGGACCGAGCAGTACTTC.

As for this clone: The junction does not match germline at one end; this may be a read error. The rearrangement joins TRBV18 to TRBJ1-4, with no clear D. The CDR3 is 14 residues long. Germline assignment: CDR1 KGHSH and CDR2 LQKENI. CDR3 region: CASAPPGGNEKLFF. CDR3 in DNA: TGTGCCAGCGCACCACCCGGAGGTAATGAAAAACTGTTTTTT. Full variable domain (missing parts from reference TRBV18 and TRBJ1-4): NAGVMQNPRHLVRRRGQEARLRCSPMKGHSHVYWYRQLPEEGLKFMVYLQKENIIDESGMPKERFSAEFPKEGPSILRIQQVVRGDSAAYFCASAPPGGNEKLFFGSGTQLSVL.

The chain combines TRBV25-1 with TRBJ1-2, with D possibly matching TRBD1 (6 bases). This CDR3 has 13 amino acids. V was trimmed by 5 bases and J by 6 bases, leaving 13 bases between them. Germline V lookup: CDR1 MGHDK, CDR2 SYGVNS. CDR3 protein: CASSTGLRNGYTF. DNA of the CDR3: TGTGCCAGCAGTACAGGGCTAAGGAATGGCTACACCTTC.

This clone was found a few times. This rearrangement joins TRBV3-1 (or the pseudogene TRBV3-2) to TRBJ2-3; a possible D gene is TRBD2 (5 bases). V lost 2 bases and J 6 bases, leaving 6 bases between the germline ends. CDR1 and CDR2 from the germline V gene are LGHDT and YNNKEL (reference sequence). The CDR3 runs 12 residues. As DNA, the CDR3 is TGTGCCAGCAGCCAAAGGAGGGATACGCAGTATTTT. Its protein is CASSQRRDTQYF.

The chain combines TRBV18 with TRBJ2-5; 10 nucleotides line up with TRBD1. Germline assignment: CDR1 KGHSH and CDR2 LQKENI. The CDR3 is 15 residues long. Unmatched junction bases numbered 8, after V lost 6 bases and J lost 4 bases. CDR3 amino acids: CASSVTGGGGETQYF. The CDR3 DNA sequence: TGTGCCAGCTCCGTGACAGGGGGCGGTGGAGAGACCCAGTACTTC.

V and J are TRBV11-3 and TRBJ1-3; 7 nucleotides line up with TRBD1. Per the germline V gene, CDR1 is SGHNT and CDR2 is YENEEA. Trimming took 5 bases from V and 4 from J; bases not matched to a gene: 5. The CDR3 spans 14 residues. DNA for the CDR3: TGTGCCAGCAGCCAAGTACAGGGGGGAAACACCATATATTTT. It encodes CASSQVQGGNTIYF.

The chain links TRBV14 to TRBJ2-1; TRBD2 matches 7 bases. The V and J ends lost 3 bases and 3 bases, in that order; junction bases with no gene match: 5. The length of the CDR3 is 15 residues. Per the germline V gene, CDR1 is SGHDN and CDR2 is FVKESK. CDR3 region: CASSQPGGIYNEQFF. DNA for the CDR3: TGTGCCAGCAGCCAGCCCGGGGGGATCTACAATGAGCAGTTCTTC.

V and J are TRBV10-3 and TRBJ1-2; D is unclear. The V and J ends lost 0 bases and 8 bases respectively, with 10 bases between them. Germline V gives CDR1 ENHRY, CDR2 SYGVKD. This CDR3 has 13 amino acids. The CDR3 nucleotides are TGTGCCATCAGTGAGTCAGGAGATTTCGGCTACACCTTC. It translates to CAISESGDFGYTF.

The chain recombines TRBV15 with TRBJ2-5, with a possible D match to TRBD1 (5 bases). CDR3 length: 14 residues. The V and J ends lost 0 bases and 5 bases respectively, with 10 bases between them. Germline V CDR1 and CDR2: LNHNV, YYDKDF (reference sequence). CDR3 residues: CATSRDGAMETQYF. As DNA, the CDR3 is TGTGCCACCAGCAGAGATGGGGCGATGGAGACCCAGTACTTC.

V and J are TRBV5-1 and TRBJ1-4, with TRBD1 matching over 7 bases. The germline CDR1 and CDR2 sequences are SGHRS and YFSETQ. The CDR3 runs 14 residues. V lost 3 bases, J lost 8 bases, and 7 bases stayed unmatched. The DNA for the CDR3 is TGCGCCAGCAGCTGGGGACAGTCGGGAGAAAAACTGTTTTTT. Protein: CASSWGQSGEKLFF.

This chain uses TRBV6-2 or TRBV6-3 with TRBJ2-2; a weak D match, TRBD1 (5 bases). The length of the CDR3 is 14 residues. Per germline, CDR1 MNHEY and CDR2 SVGEGT. V dropped 3 bases and J dropped 6 bases, with 11 bases sitting between them. CDR3 region: CASSYMTESGELFF. The CDR3, as DNA: TGTGCCAGCAGTTATATGACAGAATCCGGGGAGCTGTTTTTT.

The rearrangement joins TRBV27 to TRBJ2-7; D call uncertain. Germline values: CDR1 MNHEY, CDR2 SMNVEV (reference sequence). The length of the CDR3 is 15 residues. V lost 2 bases to trimming and J lost 9 bases, with 20 bases between them. The CDR3 nucleotides read TGTGCCAGCAGTTTACGGGTCGATTTCCCAAACGGGCAGTACTTC. This codes for CASSLRVDFPNGQYF.

This rearrangement joins TRBV3-1 (or the pseudogene TRBV3-2) to TRBJ2-1; D is uncertain. CDR1 LGHDT and CDR2 YNNKEL come from the germline V gene (reference sequence). The CDR3 runs 14 residues. Deletions cut 5 bases from V and 7 bases from J, with 15 bases between. CDR3: CASSYSNLKNEQFF. The CDR3 nucleotides are TGTGCCAGCAGCTACAGTAACCTAAAGAATGAGCAGTTCTTC.

The chain has TRBV9 and TRBJ1-1; tentative D call: TRBD1 (6 bases). This CDR3 spans 14 amino acids. Looked up from germline, CDR1 is SGDLS and CDR2 is YYNGEE. V was trimmed by 5 bases and J by 1 base, leaving 12 bases between them. The CDR3 region is CASRPGTPNTEAFF. Here the CDR3 DNA reads TGTGCCAGCAGACCCGGGACACCGAACACTGAAGCTTTCTTT.

As DNA, the CDR3 is TGTGCCAGCAGCTTGGCCAGGAGCGGTTCCACAGATACGCAGTATTTT. This sequence encodes CASSLARSGSTDTQYF. The chain carries TRBV5-5 and TRBJ2-3; D might be TRBD2 (5 bases). Germline CDR1 reads SGHKS; CDR2 reads YYEKEE (reference sequence). This CDR3 spans 16 amino acids. Trimming took off 0 bases at V and 2 bases at J, with 13 bases between the two ends.

The gene calls are TRBV7-7 and TRBJ2-2; 8 bases line up with TRBD2. J was trimmed by 3 bases and V by 3 bases; bases with no gene match: 12. Germline V gene data show CDR1 as SSHAT and CDR2 as FNYEAQ (reference sequence). The CDR3 sequence is 18 residues long. CDR3 nucleotide sequence: TGTGCCAGCAGCTTGTACACGGCGGGACTAGAGGACACCGGGGAGCTGTTTTTT. Amino acids: CASSLYTAGLEDTGELFF.

The chain has TRBV7-9 and TRBJ2-5, with a tentative D call TRBD1 (6 bases). This CDR3 contains 15 residues. The V gene lost 1 base and the J gene lost 1 base, with 10 bases spanning the gap. Germline loops: CDR1 SEHNR, CDR2 FQNEAQ (reference sequence). The CDR3 reads CASSLVQGPQETQYF. The CDR3 DNA follows: TGTGCCAGCAGCTTAGTACAGGGCCCCCAAGAGACCCAGTACTTC.

V gene TRBV19 combines with J gene TRBJ2-7; 11 nucleotides match TRBD2. Germline lookup yields CDR1 LNHDA and CDR2 SQIVND (reference sequence). V shed 3 bases, J shed 6 bases, and the junction held 7 bases outside the gene matches. The CDR3 contains 15 residues. In DNA form, the CDR3 reads TGTGCCAGTAGTATCTCGACTAGCGGGGTCGGCGAGCAGTACTTC. Protein: CASSISTSGVGEQYF. The full variable domain, in which reference TRBV19 and TRBJ2-7 provide the parts outside the CDR3, is DGGITQSPKYLFRKEGQNVTLSCEQNLNHDAMYWYRQDPGQGLRLIYYSQIVNDFQKGDIAEGYSVSREKKESFPLTVTSAQKNPTAFYLCASSISTSGVGEQYFGPGTRLTVT.

The chain is built from TRBV4-1 and TRBJ1-1; D gene ambiguous. The germline V gene encodes CDR1 MGHRA and CDR2 YSYEKL. This CDR3 is 12 amino acids long. Between the trimmed V and J ends, which lost 5 bases and 2 bases, there was a span of 6 bases. CDR3 protein: CASSAENTEAFF. The CDR3 bases are TGCGCCAGCAGCGCAGAAAACACTGAAGCTTTCTTT.

This clone was recorded only once. This chain uses TRBV5-1 with TRBJ2-7, with TRBD1 matching over 8 bases. CDR1 is SGHRS, CDR2 YFSETQ, per germline. Trimming removed 3 bases from V and 6 bases from J; junction bases left unmatched: 5. The CDR3 length is 13 residues. The CDR3 sequence: CASSSAGGREQYF. The CDR3 DNA reads as TGCGCCAGCAGCTCGGCAGGGGGCCGCGAGCAGTACTTC.

The chain is built from TRBV2 and TRBJ2-1, with 10 bases aligning to TRBD2. The CDR3 totals 15 residues. The junction had 6 bases not matched to a gene; V was cut back by 7 bases and J by 3 bases. Germline-derived CDR1 and CDR2 are SNHLY and FYNNEI. In DNA form, the CDR3 reads TGTGCCAGCACGGAACTAGCGGGAAGCTACAATGAGCAGTTCTTC. Its protein product is CASTELAGSYNEQFF.

The chain combines TRBV13 with TRBJ1-3; D is unresolved. Trimming removed 5 bases from V and 0 bases from J, with 23 bases in between. CDR3 length equals 19 residues. CDR1 is PRHDT and CDR2 is FYEKMQ in the germline V gene (reference sequence). CDR3 amino acids: CASSLPPGIGSDSGNTIYF. For the CDR3, the DNA is TGTGCCAGCAGCCTCCCCCCGGGGATTGGGTCAGACTCTGGAAACACCATATATTTT.

As concerns this clone: The sample carries other DNA sequences with the same CDR3. The DNA for the CDR3 is TGTGCCAGCAGCTTAGCCGGGGGCACAGATACGCAGTATTTT. As protein: CASSLAGGTDTQYF. The chain has TRBV7-3 and TRBJ2-3; D is possibly TRBD2 (5 bases). Trimming left V 2 bases short and J 1 base short, with 7 bases between. CDR3 length: 14 amino acids. Germline lookup yields CDR1 SGHTA and CDR2 FQGTGA.

The chain recombines TRBV25-1 with TRBJ2-2; 7 bases are a match to TRBD1. V dropped 3 bases and J dropped 5; count of bases not matched to a gene: 6. This CDR3 contains 15 residues. Germline V gene sequence: CDR1 MGHDK, CDR2 SYGVNS. This CDR3 reads CASSDQGGGTGELFF. The CDR3 bases are TGTGCCAGCAGTGATCAAGGGGGCGGAACCGGGGAGCTGTTTTTT.

This sequence joins TRBV5-4 and TRBJ2-5; 9 bases are shared with TRBD2. This CDR3 has 14 amino acids. V lost 5 bases to trimming and J lost 1 base; unmatched junction nucleotides: 3. Germline CDR1 and CDR2: SGHNT and YYREEE (reference sequence). Here the CDR3 reads CASSQGLAQETQYF. CDR3 sequence (DNA): TGTGCCAGCAGTCAGGGACTAGCCCAAGAGACCCAGTACTTC. Filled out from reference TRBV5-4 and TRBJ2-5, the complete variable domain reads ETGVTQSPTHLIKTRGQQVTLRCSSQSGHNTVSWYQQALGQGPQFIFQYYREEENGRGNFPPRFSGLQFPNYSSELNVNALELDDSALYLCASSQGLAQETQYFGPGTRLLVL.

The CDR3 loop reads CASSGTGMNTEAFF. CDR3 coding DNA: TGCGCCAGCAGCGGAACAGGGATGAACACTGAAGCTTTCTTT. The rearrangement uses TRBV5-1 and TRBJ1-1; TRBD1 might be the D (6 bases). The CDR3 contains 14 residues. The ends were cut back, 4 bases at V and 0 bases at J, with 10 bases in the middle. Germline values: CDR1 SGHRS, CDR2 YFSETQ.